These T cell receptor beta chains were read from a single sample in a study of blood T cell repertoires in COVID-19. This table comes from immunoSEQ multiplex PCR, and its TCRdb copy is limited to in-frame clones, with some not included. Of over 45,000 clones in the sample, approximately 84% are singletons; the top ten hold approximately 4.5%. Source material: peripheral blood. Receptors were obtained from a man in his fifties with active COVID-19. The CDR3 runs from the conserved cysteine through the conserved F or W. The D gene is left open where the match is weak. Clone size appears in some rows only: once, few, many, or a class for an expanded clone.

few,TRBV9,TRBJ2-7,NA,TGTGCCAGCAGCGTAGCCCCTCTTAGCTCCTACGAGCAGTACTTC,CASSVAPLSSYEQYF
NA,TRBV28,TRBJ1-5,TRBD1,TGTGCCAGCAGTGAACCAACAGGGGGCTTTCGCAATCAGCCCCAGCATTTT,CASSEPTGGFRNQPQHF
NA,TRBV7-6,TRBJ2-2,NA,TGTGCCAGCAGCTTAGCGGGGGCCCCCACCGGGGAGCTGTTTTTT,CASSLAGAPTGELFF
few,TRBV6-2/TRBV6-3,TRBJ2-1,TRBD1,TGTGCCAGCAGTACAGGGGACTACAATGAGCAGTTCTTC,CASSTGDYNEQFF
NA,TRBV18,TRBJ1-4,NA,TGTGCCAGCCCTACCTACCTGCCAACTAATGAAAAACTGTTTTTT,CASPTYLPTNEKLFF
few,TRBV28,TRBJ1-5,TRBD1,TGTGCCAGCAGCCAAAGGTTAGGACAGGCTCATCAGCCCCAGCATTTT,CASSQRLGQAHQPQHF
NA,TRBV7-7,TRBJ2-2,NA,TGTGCCAGCAGCTTAGGAGGGTCCGGGGAGCTGTTTTTT,CASSLGGSGELFF
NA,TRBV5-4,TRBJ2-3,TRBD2,TGTGCCAGCAGCTACAGCGGGGGGCCTGGCACAGATACGCAGTATTTT,CASSYSGGPGTDTQYF
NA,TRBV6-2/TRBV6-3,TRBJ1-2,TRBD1,TGTGCCAGCAGCCCGGGACAGATCTATGGCTACACCTTC,CASSPGQIYGYTF
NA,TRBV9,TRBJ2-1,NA,TGTGCCAGCAGCGTAGCAACCACCCTACACAATGAGCAGTTCTTC,CASSVATTLHNEQFF
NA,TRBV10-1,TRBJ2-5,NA,TGCGCCAGCACCCCCCGGGACTACCAAGAGACCCAGTACTTC,CASTPRDYQETQYF
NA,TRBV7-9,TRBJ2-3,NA,TGTGCCAGCAGCTTAGGGTGGGCCAGGGGCACAGATACGCAGTATTTT,CASSLGWARGTDTQYF
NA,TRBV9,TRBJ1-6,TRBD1,TGTGCCAGCAGTCGACAGGGAGCCGGGTCCTATAATTCACCCCTCCACTTT,CASSRQGAGSYNSPLHF
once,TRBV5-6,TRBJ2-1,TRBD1,TGTGCCAGCAGCCAGGGACAGGGGGAAGAGCAGTTCTTC,CASSQGQGEEQFF
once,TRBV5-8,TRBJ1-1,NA,TGTGCCAGCAGATCAACGGGGGATTCGGAAGCTTTCTTT,CASRSTGDSEAFF
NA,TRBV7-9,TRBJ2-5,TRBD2,TGTGCCAGCAGCTTAGGGCTAGCGGGGGGGCCAGAGACCCAGTACTTC,CASSLGLAGGPETQYF
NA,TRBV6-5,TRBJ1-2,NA,TGTGCCAGCAGTTACTCAGCCTTCGGGGGCTATGGCTACACCTTC,CASSYSAFGGYGYTF
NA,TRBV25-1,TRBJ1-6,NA,TGTGCCAGCAGTGAAGTCGGTCCTTTCGCACCCCTCCACTTT,CASSEVGPFAPLHF
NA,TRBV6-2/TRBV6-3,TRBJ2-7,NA,TGTGCCAGCAGTCCCCTTTACGAGCAGTACTTC,CASSPLYEQYF
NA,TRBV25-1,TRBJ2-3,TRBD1,TGTGCCAGCAACCCTGTGACAGGGGAAACAGATACGCAGTATTTT,CASNPVTGETDTQYF
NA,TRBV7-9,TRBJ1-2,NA,TGTGCCAGCAGCCCCAGTCCCGGGGACTGGAACTATGGCTACACCTTC,CASSPSPGDWNYGYTF
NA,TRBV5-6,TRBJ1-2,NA,TGTGCCAGCAGCACGAGGACTGGGCTATATGGCTACACCTTC,CASSTRTGLYGYTF
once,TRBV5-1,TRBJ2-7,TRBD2,TGCGCCAGCAGCTTGGAACTAGCGGGGCCCTACGAGCAGTACTTC,CASSLELAGPYEQYF
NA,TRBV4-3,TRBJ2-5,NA,TGCGCCAGCAGCCAAGATAGGTTTACAGGGGAGACCCAGTACTTC,CASSQDRFTGETQYF
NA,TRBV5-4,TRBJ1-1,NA,TGTGCCAGCAGCTTACCAACTAACACTGAAGCTTTCTTT,CASSLPTNTEAFF
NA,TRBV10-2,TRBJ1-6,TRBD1,TGCGCCAGCAGCTGGGGACAGGCCCTGAGCTCCTATAATTCACCCCTCCACTTT,CASSWGQALSSYNSPLHF
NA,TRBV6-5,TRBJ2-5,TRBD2,TGTGCCAGCAGTTACATAGCGGGGAGCCAAGAGACCCAGTACTTC,CASSYIAGSQETQYF
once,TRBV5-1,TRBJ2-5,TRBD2,TGCGCCAGCAGCCCCGGGACTAGACCGCAAGAGACCCAGTACTTC,CASSPGTRPQETQYF
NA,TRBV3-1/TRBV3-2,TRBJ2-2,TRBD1,TGTGCCAGCAGCTACTCCGGGACAGGGGGCTTCGGGGAGCTGTTTTTT,CASSYSGTGGFGELFF
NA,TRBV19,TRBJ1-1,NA,TGTGCCAGTAGTATGGGGGGGATCAACACTGAAGCTTTCTTT,CASSMGGINTEAFF
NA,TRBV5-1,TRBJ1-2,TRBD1,TGCGCCAGCAGCTTGGCGGCCAGGGGGCACGGCTACACCTTC,CASSLAARGHGYTF
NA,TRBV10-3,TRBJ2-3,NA,TGTGCCATCAGTACCGGGGAGGCGGCCCGAGATACGCAGTATTTT,CAISTGEAARDTQYF
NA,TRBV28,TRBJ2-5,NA,TGTGCCAGCAGCTCGGCGTCGTATCAGGGGGAGACCCAGTACTTC,CASSSASYQGETQYF
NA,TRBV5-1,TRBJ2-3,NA,TGCGCCAGCAGCTTGGATGGGGGGAAAACCACAGATACGCAGTATTTT,CASSLDGGKTTDTQYF
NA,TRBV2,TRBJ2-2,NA,TGTGCCAGCAGTGGGACAAGTCTTAACACCGGGGAGCTGTTTTTT,CASSGTSLNTGELFF
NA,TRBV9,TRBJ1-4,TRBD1,TGTGCCAGCAGCTTTACAGGGGAAACGGGTGAAAAACTGTTTTTT,CASSFTGETGEKLFF
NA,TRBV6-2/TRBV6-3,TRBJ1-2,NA,TGTGCCAGCAGCTTCAGGGGAAGCTATGGCTACACCTTC,CASSFRGSYGYTF
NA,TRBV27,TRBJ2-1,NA,TGTGCCAGCAGTGGGGTGGGGGGGGCGTACAATGAGCAGTTCTTC,CASSGVGGAYNEQFF
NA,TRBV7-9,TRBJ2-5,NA,TGTGCCAGCAGCTTAGACCGGGTCCTATTAAGGGAGACCCAGTACTTC,CASSLDRVLLRETQYF
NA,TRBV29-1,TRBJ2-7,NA,TGCAGCGTTGTACGGGGCCGGAGGGACGAGCAGTACTTC,CSVVRGRRDEQYF